The source of this TCR beta chain is a study of Ad26.COV2.S vaccination and SARS-CoV-2 variants. Notes on the study in general: TCR breadth and depth estimates may have understated total T cell responses.

The germline V gene encodes CDR1 MGHRA and CDR2 YSYEKL. CDR3 size: 16 residues. Trimming took off 0 bases at V and 0 bases at J, with 9 bases between the two ends. The treatment: some 20 received Ad26.COV2.S at low or high dose, single or two shots; about 5 received placebo; per-sample allocation not given. Each sample was drawn 63 days after the first injection (of vaccine or placebo). Worth noting for this clone: Its antigen is as yet unknown.

Assay: immunoSEQ multiplex PCR; the TCRdb copy retains only in-frame clones and omits some. The table includes approximately 500,000 clones, roughly 85% detected once. This receptor was taken from a person between 18 and 60 years old who received the Ad26.COV2.S COVID-19 vaccine or a placebo. The gene calls are TRBV4-1 and TRBJ1-3; a weak D match, TRBD1 (5 bases). The sample was peripheral blood, taken in a trial of Ad26.COV2.S vaccine versus placebo. The CDR3: CASSQDPGISGNTIYF. The CDR3 nucleotides read TGCGCCAGCAGCCAAGATCCAGGGATCTCTGGAAACACCATATATTTT.